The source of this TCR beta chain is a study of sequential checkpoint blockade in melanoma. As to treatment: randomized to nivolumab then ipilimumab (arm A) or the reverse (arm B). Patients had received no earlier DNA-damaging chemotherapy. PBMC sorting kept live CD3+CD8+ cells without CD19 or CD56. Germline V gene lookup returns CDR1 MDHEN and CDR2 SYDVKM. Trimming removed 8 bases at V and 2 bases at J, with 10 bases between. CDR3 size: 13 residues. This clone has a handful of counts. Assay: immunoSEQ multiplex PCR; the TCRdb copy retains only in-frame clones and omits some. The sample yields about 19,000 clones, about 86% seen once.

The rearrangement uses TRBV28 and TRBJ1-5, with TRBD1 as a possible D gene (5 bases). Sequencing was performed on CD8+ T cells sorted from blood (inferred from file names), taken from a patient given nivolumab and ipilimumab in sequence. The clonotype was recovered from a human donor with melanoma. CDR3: CASGGEGNQPQHF. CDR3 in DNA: TGTGCCAGCGGAGGGGAAGGCAATCAGCCCCAGCATTTT. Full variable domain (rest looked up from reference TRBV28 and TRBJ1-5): DVKVTQSSRYLVKRTGEKVFLECVQDMDHENMFWYRQDPGLGLRLIYFSYDVKMKEKGDIPEGYSVSREKKERFSLILESASTNQTSMYLCASGGEGNQPQHFGDGTRLSIL.